The present T cell receptor beta chain was sequenced within a study of T cells in women clearing cervical HPV infection. This CDR3 is 14 amino acids long. Germline CDR1 and CDR2: SGHDT and YYEEEE. Measured with immunoSEQ multiplex PCR; TCRdb has only the in-frame clones, and not every one. The ten top clones account for roughly 1.2%, within a sample of 35,000 to 45,000 clones. In the case of this clone: The CDR3 end lies 3 residues beyond the end of the read and is filled in from the germline J gene.

The rearrangement links TRBV5-6 to TRBJ1-4; a weak D match, TRBD1 (6 bases). Sequencing was carried out using blood buffy coat. This receptor was taken from a woman aged 18 to 75 with a cervical HPV16 infection that either progressed to CIN3+ or cleared (not recorded which). CDR3 DNA, as far as it was read: TGTGCCAGCACCCGGCGGAGGGGGGGTTCACCA. Translation gives CASTRRRGGSP. The CDR3, in full, reads CASTRRRGGSPLFF.